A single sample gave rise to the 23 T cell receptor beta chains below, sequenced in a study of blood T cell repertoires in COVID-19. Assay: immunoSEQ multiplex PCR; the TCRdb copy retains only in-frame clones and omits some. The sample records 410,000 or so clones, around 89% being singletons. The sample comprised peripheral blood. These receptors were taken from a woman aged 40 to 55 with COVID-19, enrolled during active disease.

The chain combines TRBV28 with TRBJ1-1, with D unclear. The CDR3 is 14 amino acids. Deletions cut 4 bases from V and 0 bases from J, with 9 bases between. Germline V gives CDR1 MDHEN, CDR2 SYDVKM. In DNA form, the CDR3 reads TGTGCCAGCAGTTATCCTCGGTTGAACACTGAAGCTTTCTTT. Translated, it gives CASSYPRLNTEAFF.

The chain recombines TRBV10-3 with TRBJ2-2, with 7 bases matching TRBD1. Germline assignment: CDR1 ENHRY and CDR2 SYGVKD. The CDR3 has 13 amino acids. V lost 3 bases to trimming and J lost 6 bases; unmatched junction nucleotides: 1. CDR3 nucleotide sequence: TGTGCCATCAGTGAACAGGGGTCCGGGGAGCTGTTTTTT. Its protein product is CAISEQGSGELFF.

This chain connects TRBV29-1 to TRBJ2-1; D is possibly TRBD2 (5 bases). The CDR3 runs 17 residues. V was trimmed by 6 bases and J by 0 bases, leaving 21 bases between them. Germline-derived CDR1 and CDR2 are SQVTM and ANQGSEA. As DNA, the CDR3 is TGCAGCGTCGTTTCCCTCGCGGGTCCACTCTCCTACAATGAGCAGTTCTTC. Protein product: CSVVSLAGPLSYNEQFF.

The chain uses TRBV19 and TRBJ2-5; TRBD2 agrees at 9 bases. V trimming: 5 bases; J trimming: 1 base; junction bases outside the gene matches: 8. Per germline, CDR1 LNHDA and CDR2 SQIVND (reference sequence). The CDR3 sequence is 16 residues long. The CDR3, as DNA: TGTGCCAGTAGTCCTCAAGGTAGCGGGGGCCAAGAGACCCAGTACTTC. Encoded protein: CASSPQGSGGQETQYF.

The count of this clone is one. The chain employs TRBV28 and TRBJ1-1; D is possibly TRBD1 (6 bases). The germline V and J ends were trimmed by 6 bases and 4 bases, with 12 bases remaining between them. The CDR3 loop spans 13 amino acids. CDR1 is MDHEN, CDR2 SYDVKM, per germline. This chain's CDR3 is CASSRDNPTEAFF. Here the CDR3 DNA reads TGTGCCAGCAGCCGGGACAACCCCACTGAAGCTTTCTTT.

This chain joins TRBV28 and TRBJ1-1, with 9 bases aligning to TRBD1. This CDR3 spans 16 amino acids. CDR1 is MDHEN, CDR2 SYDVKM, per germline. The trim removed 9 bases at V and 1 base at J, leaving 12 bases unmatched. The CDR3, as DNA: TGTGCCAGTTACTTGACAGGGGGTAGAACGAACACTGAAGCTTTCTTT. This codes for CASYLTGGRTNTEAFF.

CDR3 sequence (DNA): TGTGCCAGCAGCTCTGACAGGGGTGAAGCTTTCTTT. Its protein is CASSSDRGEAFF. The J gene is TRBJ1-1, the V gene TRBV7-3; 8 nucleotides align to TRBD1. From germline, CDR1 is SGHTA and CDR2 FQGTGA. V gave up 4 bases and J gave up 7 bases; unmatched junction bases: 2. This CDR3 region has 12 residues.

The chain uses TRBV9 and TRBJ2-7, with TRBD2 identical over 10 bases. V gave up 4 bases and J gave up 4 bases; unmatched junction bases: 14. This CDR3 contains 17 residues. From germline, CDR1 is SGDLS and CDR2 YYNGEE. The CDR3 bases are TGTGCCAGCAGCCAGGGGCTAGCGGGAGAGGTTGGGTACGAGCAGTACTTC. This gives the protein CASSQGLAGEVGYEQYF.

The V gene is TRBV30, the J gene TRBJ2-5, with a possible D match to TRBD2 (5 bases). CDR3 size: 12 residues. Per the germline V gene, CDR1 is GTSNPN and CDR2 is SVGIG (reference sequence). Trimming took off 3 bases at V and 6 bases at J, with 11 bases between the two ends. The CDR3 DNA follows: TGTGCCTGGAGCCTAGCCAAGAAGACCCAGTACTTC. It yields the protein CAWSLAKKTQYF.

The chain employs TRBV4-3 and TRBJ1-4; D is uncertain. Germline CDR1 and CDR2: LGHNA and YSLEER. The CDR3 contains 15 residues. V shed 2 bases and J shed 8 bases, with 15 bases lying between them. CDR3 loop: CASSQYVGEGEKLFF. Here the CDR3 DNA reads TGCGCCAGCAGCCAATATGTTGGGGAGGGAGAAAAACTGTTTTTT.

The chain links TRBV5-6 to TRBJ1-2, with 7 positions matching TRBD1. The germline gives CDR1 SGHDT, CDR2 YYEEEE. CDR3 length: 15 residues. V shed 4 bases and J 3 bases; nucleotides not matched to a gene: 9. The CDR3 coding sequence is TGTGCCAGCAGCAAGGAACAGGGGTTGGACTATGGCTACACCTTC. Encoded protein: CASSKEQGLDYGYTF.

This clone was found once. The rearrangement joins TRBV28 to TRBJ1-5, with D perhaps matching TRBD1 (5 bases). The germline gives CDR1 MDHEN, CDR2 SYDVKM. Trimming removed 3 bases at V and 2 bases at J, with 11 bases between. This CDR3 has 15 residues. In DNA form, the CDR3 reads TGTGCCAGCAGTTTTGAAGGGGCGGGCAATCAGCCCCAGCATTTT. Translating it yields CASSFEGAGNQPQHF.

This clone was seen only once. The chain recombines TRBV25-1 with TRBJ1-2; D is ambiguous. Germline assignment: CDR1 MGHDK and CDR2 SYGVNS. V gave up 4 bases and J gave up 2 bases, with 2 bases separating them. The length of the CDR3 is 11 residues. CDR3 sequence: CASSANYGYTF. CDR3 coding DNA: TGTGCCAGCAGTGCAAACTATGGCTACACCTTC.

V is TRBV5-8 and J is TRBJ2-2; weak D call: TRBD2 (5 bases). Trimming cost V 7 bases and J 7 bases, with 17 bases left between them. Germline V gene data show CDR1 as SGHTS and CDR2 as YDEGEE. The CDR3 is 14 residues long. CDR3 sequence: CASSWTMRVGELFF. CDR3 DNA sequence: TGTGCCAGCTCCTGGACGATGAGGGTCGGGGAGCTGTTTTTT.

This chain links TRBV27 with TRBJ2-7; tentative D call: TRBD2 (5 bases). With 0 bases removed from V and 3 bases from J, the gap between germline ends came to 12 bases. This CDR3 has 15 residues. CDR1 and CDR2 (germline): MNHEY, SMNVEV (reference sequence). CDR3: CASSLSPDFVYEQYF. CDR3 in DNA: TGTGCCAGCAGTTTATCACCGGACTTCGTCTACGAGCAGTACTTC.

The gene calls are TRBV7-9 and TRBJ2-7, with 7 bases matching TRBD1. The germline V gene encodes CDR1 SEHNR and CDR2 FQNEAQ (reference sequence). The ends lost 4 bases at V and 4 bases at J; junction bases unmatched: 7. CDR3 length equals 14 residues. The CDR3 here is CASSSIQGDYEQYF. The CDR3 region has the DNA TGTGCCAGCAGCTCCATCCAGGGGGATTACGAGCAGTACTTC.

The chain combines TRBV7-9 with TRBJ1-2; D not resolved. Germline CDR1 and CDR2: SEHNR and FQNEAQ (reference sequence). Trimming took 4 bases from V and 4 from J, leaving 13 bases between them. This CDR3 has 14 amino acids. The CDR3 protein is CASSSGVPGYGYTF. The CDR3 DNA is TGTGCCAGCAGCTCCGGGGTCCCTGGCTATGGCTACACCTTC.

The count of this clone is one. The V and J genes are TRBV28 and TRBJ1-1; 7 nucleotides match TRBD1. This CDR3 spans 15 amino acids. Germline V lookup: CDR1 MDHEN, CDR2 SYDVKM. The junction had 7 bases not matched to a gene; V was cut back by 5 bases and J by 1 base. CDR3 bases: TGTGCCAGCAGTCCCCGGACAGGCGAGAACACTGAAGCTTTCTTT. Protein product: CASSPRTGENTEAFF. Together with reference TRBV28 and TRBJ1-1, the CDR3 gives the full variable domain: DVKVTQSSRYLVKRTGEKVFLECVQDMDHENMFWYRQDPGLGLRLIYFSYDVKMKEKGDIPEGYSVSREKKERFSLILESASTNQTSMYLCASSPRTGENTEAFFGQGTRLTVV.

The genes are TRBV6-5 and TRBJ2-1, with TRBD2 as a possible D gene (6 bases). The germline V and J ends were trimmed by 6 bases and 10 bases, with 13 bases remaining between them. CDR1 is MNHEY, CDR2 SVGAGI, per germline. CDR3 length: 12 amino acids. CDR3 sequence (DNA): TGTGCCAGCAGCCGCGGGACTCAAGAGCAGTTCTTC. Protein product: CASSRGTQEQFF.

CDR3 in amino acids: CASSLSGGAGYGYTF. The CDR3 DNA reads TGTGCCAGCAGCTTATCAGGGGGCGCGGGCTATGGCTACACCTTC. The chain joins TRBV7-3 to TRBJ1-2; 8 positions agree with TRBD1. CDR3 length equals 15 residues. V trimming: 2 bases; J trimming: 4 bases; junction bases outside the gene matches: 6. Germline V lookup: CDR1 SGHTA, CDR2 FQGTGA.

In DNA form, the CDR3 reads TGTGCCAGTACCGGGACAGGGGGACCCGACACTGAAGCTTTCTTT. Amino acids: CASTGTGGPDTEAFF. The J gene is TRBJ1-1, the V gene TRBV19; TRBD1 agrees at 11 bases. This CDR3 comprises 15 residues. V dropped 7 bases and J dropped 3; count of bases not matched to a gene: 7. Germline V gives CDR1 LNHDA, CDR2 SQIVND (reference sequence).

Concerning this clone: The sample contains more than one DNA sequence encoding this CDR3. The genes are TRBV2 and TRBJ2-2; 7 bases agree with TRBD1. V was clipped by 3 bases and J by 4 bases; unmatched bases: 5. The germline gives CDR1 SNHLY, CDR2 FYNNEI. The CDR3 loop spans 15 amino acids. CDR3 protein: CASSEDRGRTGELFF. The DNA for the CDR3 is TGTGCCAGCAGTGAGGATAGGGGGCGCACCGGGGAGCTGTTTTTT.

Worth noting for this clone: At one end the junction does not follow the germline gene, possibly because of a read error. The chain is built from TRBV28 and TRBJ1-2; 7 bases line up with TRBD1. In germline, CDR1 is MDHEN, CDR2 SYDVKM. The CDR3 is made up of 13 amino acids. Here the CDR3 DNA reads TGCGCAGTGGAAGGGGGCGCATACTATGGCTACACCTTC. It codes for CAVEGGAYYGYTF.